This T cell receptor beta chain was found in a study of blood T cells in healthy people across ages. Study-level findings and limits: A greater number of naive CD4+ cells and higher diversity distinguished long-lived donors from aged donors. A roughly linear fall in TCR beta diversity per million T cells was seen with increasing age.

With 0 bases removed from V and 0 bases from J, the gap between germline ends came to 13 bases. Germline V gene data show CDR1 as LGHDT and CDR2 as YNNKEL (reference sequence). There are 17 residues in the CDR3. Next came a second PCR, run for roughly 6 to 11 cycles, which used a sample-barcoded 5' primer along with a J-beta primer mix. One entry per CDR3 protein, called by TCRdb with MiXCR from the 5' RACE reads. Here the sample spans 650,000 to 1,000,000 distinct CDR3 sequences, approximately 35% being singletons. In terms of origin and age, donors were healthy Caucasian individuals from Russia aged roughly 6 to 100. On this clonotype: Its cognate antigen is unknown.

V is TRBV3-1 and J is TRBJ2-3; D is unclear. This receptor was obtained from a man younger than 35 in good health. Material for sequencing was blood. CDR3 residues: CASSQDETVASTDTQYF. CDR3 DNA: TGTGCCAGCAGCCAAGATGAGACGGTCGCTAGCACAGATACGCAGTATTTT.